This T cell receptor beta chain emerged from a study of monozygotic twins with inflammatory bowel disease. Comments on this clonotype: Its antigen is as yet unknown.

Donors each gave approximately 2.4 ml of blood. No sorting of T cells preceded isolation of total RNA from whole blood. This CDR3 comprises 17 residues. Germline CDR1 is DFQATT and CDR2 is SNEGSKA (reference sequence). One entry per CDR3 protein, without DNA, is what TCRdb gives after re-calling the 5' RACE reads. The sample totals roughly 320,000 distinct CDR3 sequences; its top ten clones hold 5.6%. General study points: Compared with healthy co-twins, IBD patients showed reduced TCRbeta repertoire diversity by inverse Simpson.

The specimen was blood. V gene TRBV20-1 combines with J gene TRBJ2-7; no DNA is available, so the TRBD2 call from TCRdb remains unchecked. The sequence derives from a human donor with ulcerative colitis or Crohn's disease, or a healthy co-twin of an affected twin (not recorded which). The CDR3 sequence: CSASPPGTSGRTYEQYF.